This passage covers 24 T cell receptor beta chains from one sample sequenced in a study of blood T cell repertoires in COVID-19. TCRdb's table, derived via immunoSEQ multiplex PCR, lists solely in-frame clones and lacks some. The sample yields 140,000 or so clones, roughly 86% seen once. Material for sequencing was peripheral blood. The origin of the receptors is a man aged 65 to 85 with acute or convalescent COVID-19.

The chain recombines TRBV27 with TRBJ2-2; D possibly corresponds to TRBD1 (5 bases). There are 14 residues in the CDR3. Deletions cut 6 bases from V and 5 bases from J, with 13 bases between. From germline, CDR1 is MNHEY and CDR2 SMNVEV (reference sequence). CDR3 in amino acids: CASRRTHLTGELFF. The CDR3 coding sequence is TGTGCCAGCAGAAGGACACACCTTACCGGGGAGCTGTTTTTT.

The chain combines TRBV5-1 with TRBJ2-3, with 10 bases aligning to TRBD2. Losses at the gene ends were 4 bases for V and 5 bases for J; bases not matched to a gene: 4. CDR3 length: 14 residues. Per the germline V gene, CDR1 is SGHRS and CDR2 is YFSETQ. Written as DNA, the CDR3 is TGCGCCAGCAGCAGCGGGGGGGCCATAGATACGCAGTATTTT. Translating it yields CASSSGGAIDTQYF.

This chain uses TRBV11-2 with TRBJ1-1, with D possibly TRBD1 on 6 matching bases. CDR1 and CDR2 (germline): SGHAT, FQNNGV. V lost 5 bases and J 2 bases, leaving 18 bases between the germline ends. There are 16 residues in the CDR3. CDR3 sequence: CASSPTRGGANTEAFF. The DNA for the CDR3 is TGTGCCAGCAGCCCGACCCGAGGGGGAGCAAACACTGAAGCTTTCTTT.

The V call is TRBV4-1, the J call TRBJ2-5; TRBD1 aligns across 7 bases. The CDR3 totals 15 residues. With 4 bases clipped from V and 2 bases from J, the junction kept 7 bases outside the gene matches. CDR1 MGHRA and CDR2 YSYEKL come from the germline V gene. The CDR3 coding sequence is TGCGCCAGCAGCCTACACGGGACAGCACAAGAGACCCAGTACTTC. It codes for CASSLHGTAQETQYF.

The V gene is TRBV6-6, the J gene TRBJ1-1, with no clear D. Germline CDR1 reads MNHNY; CDR2 reads SVGAGI (reference sequence). V shed 0 bases and J shed 6 bases, with 11 bases lying between them. The CDR3 covers 14 residues. CDR3 DNA sequence: TGTGCCAGCAGTTACTCCGGTTCAAGTTCTGAAGCTTTCTTT. Encoded protein: CASSYSGSSSEAFF.

This chain connects TRBV11-2 to TRBJ2-3; D remains ambiguous. V was clipped by 4 bases and J by 6 bases, with 5 bases between them. The CDR3 contains 11 residues. Germline V CDR1 and CDR2: SGHAT, FQNNGV. The CDR3 DNA reads TGTGCCAGCAGCTCCAGGGATACGCAGTATTTT. Translation gives CASSSRDTQYF.

The J gene is TRBJ2-7, the V gene TRBV19; a weak D match, TRBD2 (5 bases). CDR1 and CDR2 (germline): LNHDA, SQIVND (reference sequence). CDR3 length equals 13 residues. Trimming removed 6 bases at V and 6 bases at J, with 15 bases between. DNA of the CDR3: TGTGCCAGTAGAGCGGTGGGGTCTACCGAGCAGTACTTC. This translates into CASRAVGSTEQYF. Full variable domain (missing parts from reference TRBV19 and TRBJ2-7): DGGITQSPKYLFRKEGQNVTLSCEQNLNHDAMYWYRQDPGQGLRLIYYSQIVNDFQKGDIAEGYSVSREKKESFPLTVTSAQKNPTAFYLCASRAVGSTEQYFGPGTRLTVT.

The chain links TRBV5-6 to TRBJ2-7; 10 bases align to TRBD1. This CDR3 has 17 amino acids. Germline CDR1 reads SGHDT; CDR2 reads YYEEEE. The ends lost 0 bases at V and 10 bases at J; junction bases unmatched: 16. CDR3 amino acids: CASSLGQGATVRALQYF. In DNA form, the CDR3 reads TGTGCCAGCAGCTTGGGACAGGGGGCGACCGTGCGGGCTCTTCAGTACTTC.

The rearrangement joins TRBV5-1 to TRBJ2-7, with D perhaps matching TRBD2 (6 bases). V lost 0 bases and J lost 0, with 13 bases in between. This CDR3 has 16 residues. Germline V gene data show CDR1 as SGHRS and CDR2 as YFSETQ. The CDR3 spells CASSLVRGAGSYEQYF. The CDR3 DNA is TGCGCCAGCAGCTTGGTACGCGGGGCGGGCTCCTACGAGCAGTACTTC.

The CDR3 DNA sequence: TGTGCCAGTAGTATATCCTACTCTGGAAACACCATATATTTT. Translation: CASSISYSGNTIYF. The V call is TRBV19, the J call TRBJ1-3; D remains unclear. Germline V gives CDR1 LNHDA, CDR2 SQIVND (reference sequence). This CDR3 contains 14 residues. V was shortened by 2 bases and J by 0 bases, with 5 bases between the two germline ends.

CDR3 sequence: CASSLGPGSLYEQYF. The CDR3, as DNA: TGTGCCAGCAGCTTGGGTCCGGGGTCCCTCTACGAGCAGTACTTC. This chain joins TRBV5-6 and TRBJ2-7; D is perhaps TRBD2 (5 bases). CDR1 and CDR2 from the germline V gene are SGHDT and YYEEEE. Trimming shortened V by 0 bases and J by 3 bases, and 13 bases separated the two germline ends. This CDR3 is built from 15 residues.

The chain recombines TRBV21-1 with TRBJ2-7; TRBD1 reflects the table's D call only, with no check against the DNA. TRBV21-1 is a known pseudogene. This CDR3 has 12 residues. CDR3 loop: CARDRGQDEQYF. The CDR3 coding sequence is TGTGCCAGGGACAGGGGGCAGGACGAGCAGTACTTC.

The V and J genes are TRBV2 and TRBJ2-2; a weak D match, TRBD1 (5 bases). The germline V and J ends were trimmed by 6 bases and 4 bases, with 12 bases remaining between them. This CDR3 has 14 residues. Germline CDR1 is SNHLY and CDR2 is FYNNEI. In DNA form, the CDR3 reads TGTGCCAGCAGAGTAGACAGTTCCACCGGGGAGCTGTTTTTT. It specifies CASRVDSSTGELFF.

This clone was seen more than once but under ten times. The chain joins TRBV6-1 to TRBJ1-3, with TRBD1 as a possible D gene (5 bases). Trimming left V 0 bases short and J 2 bases short, with 5 bases between. The CDR3 extends over 14 amino acids. CDR1 and CDR2 (germline): MNHNS, SASEGT. The CDR3 nucleotides are TGTGCCAGCAGTGAAGCAGGGGCTGGAAACACCATATATTTT. It specifies CASSEAGAGNTIYF.

The chain is built from TRBV19 and TRBJ2-2, with D hard to call. This CDR3 is 16 amino acids long. With 9 bases removed from V and 0 bases from J, the gap between germline ends came to 17 bases. Germline V gene data show CDR1 as LNHDA and CDR2 as SQIVND (reference sequence). This CDR3 is CASRKLGQANTGELFF. CDR3 sequence (DNA): TGTGCCAGCCGTAAATTGGGCCAGGCGAACACCGGGGAGCTGTTTTTT.

The V and J genes are TRBV5-8 and TRBJ1-6; 8 nucleotides match TRBD1. V trimming: 2 bases; J trimming: 10 bases; junction bases outside the gene matches: 8. The CDR3 runs 15 residues. Germline V gene sequence: CDR1 SGHTS, CDR2 YDEGEE. The CDR3 loop reads CASSFDRGKGSPLHF. For the CDR3, the DNA is TGTGCCAGCAGCTTTGACAGGGGCAAGGGATCACCCCTCCACTTT.

This clone was observed a single time. The chain is built from TRBV5-1 and TRBJ2-7; 11 positions match TRBD2. This CDR3 is 18 amino acids long. Germline V gene lookup returns CDR1 SGHRS and CDR2 YFSETQ. V trimming: 0 bases; J trimming: 0 bases; junction bases outside the gene matches: 8. The CDR3, as DNA: TGCGCCAGCAGCTTGGCCACTAGCGGGGGACCCAGCTCCTACGAGCAGTACTTC. It encodes CASSLATSGGPSSYEQYF.

The chain carries TRBV3-1 (or the pseudogene TRBV3-2) and TRBJ2-6; maybe TRBD2 (6 bases). The V gene lost 1 base and the J gene lost 2 bases, with 9 bases spanning the gap. Germline assignment: CDR1 LGHDT and CDR2 YNNKEL (reference sequence). The CDR3 totals 16 residues. The CDR3 reads CASSQAGGAGANVLTF. DNA of the CDR3: TGTGCCAGCAGCCAAGCCGGGGGAGCTGGGGCCAACGTCCTGACTTTC.

This sequence joins TRBV5-1 and TRBJ1-1; a possible D gene is TRBD1 (6 bases). CDR1 SGHRS and CDR2 YFSETQ come from the germline V gene. V was clipped by 3 bases and J by 4 bases, with 31 bases between them. There are 20 residues in the CDR3. CDR3 DNA sequence: TGCGCCAGCAGCTGGCAGACCCCCAGGGACAAACCTGGGTTTGGCACTGAAGCTTTCTTT. Protein sequence: CASSWQTPRDKPGFGTEAFF.

The rearrangement uses TRBV19 and TRBJ1-5; D remains ambiguous. CDR3 length equals 15 residues. Trimming pared 6 bases from V and 0 bases from J, leaving 12 bases between. Germline loops: CDR1 LNHDA, CDR2 SQIVND (reference sequence). In DNA, the CDR3 is TGTGCCAGTAGCTCCACAAGAAATAGCAATCAGCCCCAGCATTTT. This gives the protein CASSSTRNSNQPQHF.

The rearrangement links TRBV3-1 (or the pseudogene TRBV3-2) to TRBJ2-7; 9 bases align to TRBD2. Germline values: CDR1 LGHDT, CDR2 YNNKEL (reference sequence). V lost 4 bases and J lost 10; bases outside the gene matches: 23. This CDR3 contains 18 residues. The CDR3 reads CASSPGIAGVTNGFEQYF. The DNA of the CDR3 is TGTGCCAGCAGCCCGGGAATAGCGGGGGTTACGAACGGCTTTGAACAGTACTTC.

The V and J genes are TRBV28 and TRBJ1-2, with TRBD1 as a possible D gene (5 bases). The ends were cut back, 5 bases at V and 0 bases at J, with 16 bases in the middle. CDR1 MDHEN and CDR2 SYDVKM come from the germline V gene. This CDR3 has 16 residues. The CDR3 DNA reads as TGTGCCAGCAGTCCCCGACAGAGGTCCTCTAACTATGGCTACACCTTC. It yields the protein CASSPRQRSSNYGYTF.

This sequence joins TRBV24-1 and TRBJ2-5; 7 bases are shared with TRBD1. The CDR3 loop spans 16 amino acids. With V trimmed by 4 bases and J by 5 bases, 12 bases remained unmatched. Germline-derived CDR1 and CDR2 are KGHDR and SFDVKD. Written as DNA, the CDR3 is TGTGCCACCAGTGAGGTCCAGACAGGGCCAGGGGAGACCCAGTACTTC. It translates to CATSEVQTGPGETQYF.

This rearrangement joins TRBV7-9 to TRBJ1-6; D unresolved. Per the germline V gene, CDR1 is SEHNR and CDR2 is FQNEAQ (reference sequence). The ends were cut back, 3 bases at V and 5 bases at J, with 11 bases in the middle. CDR3 length equals 15 residues. CDR3: CASSFSQTNNSPLHF. The CDR3 DNA is TGTGCCAGCAGCTTTTCCCAGACTAATAATTCACCCCTCCACTTT.